The 28 T cell receptor beta chains presented below share a single source sample, sequenced in a study of tumor and adjacent non-tumor tissue in lung cancer. The template was RNA from unsorted bulk tissue. TCRbeta libraries were built with three rounds of nested PCR, modified from ARM-PCR. TCRdb passed the multiplex PCR reads through MiXCR, listing each CDR3 protein once. The table lists more than 60,000 distinct CDR3 sequences, about three quarters of them singletons, with around 12% in the top ten. Source material: lung tumor tissue. The source is a woman in her fifties or sixties with non-small cell lung cancer.

This clonotype was picked up one time. At one end, the junction sequence differs from germline, possibly due to a read error. The chain joins TRBV24-1 to TRBJ2-2; D is perhaps TRBD2 (5 bases). The CDR3 consists of 15 residues. In germline, CDR1 is KGHDR, CDR2 SFDVKD. Written as DNA, the CDR3 is TGTGCCACCAGTGATCCTGGAATGAACACCGGGGAGCTGCTTTTT. Amino acids: CATSDPGMNTGELLF.

This clonotype was observed a few times. This may come from a read error, since a much larger clone is one base off. The chain is built from TRBV14 and TRBJ1-3, with 7 bases aligning to TRBD1. The CDR3 totals 15 residues. Germline V gene sequence: CDR1 SGHDN, CDR2 FVKESK. CDR3 sequence: CANSQDRTLRNTIYF. The DNA for the CDR3 is TGTGCCAACAGCCAGGACAGGACACTGAGAAACACCATATATTTT.

V gene TRBV10-3 combines with J gene TRBJ1-1; D gene unclear. Trimming cost V 4 bases and J 7 bases, with 13 bases left between them. CDR1 and CDR2 (germline): ENHRY, SYGVKD. There are 13 residues in the CDR3. CDR3 sequence reads: CAISGLLGSEAFF. Here the CDR3 DNA reads TGTGCCATCAGTGGTCTCCTGGGTAGTGAAGCTTTCTTT.

Only one count was recorded for this clonotype. Relative to the germline gene, one junction end is altered; a read error may explain this. This rearrangement joins TRBV29-1 to TRBJ2-5, with D unresolved. This CDR3 is built from 15 residues. Germline V gene data show CDR1 as SQVTM and CDR2 as ANQGSEA. CDR3 residues: CSVEAPHGSQEIQYF. CDR3 bases: TGCAGCGTTGAGGCCCCTCACGGGTCCCAAGAGATCCAGTACTTC.

The CDR3 is CASSLYTGGLIDTQYF. The CDR3 nucleotides read TGTGCCAGCAGCTTGTACACTGGAGGGCTGATAGATACGCAGTATTTT. The rearrangement joins TRBV5-6 to TRBJ2-3; TRBD2 is a possible D gene (6 bases). Germline V CDR1 and CDR2: SGHDT, YYEEEE. This CDR3 comprises 16 residues. V was shortened by 1 base and J by 5 bases, with 17 bases between the two germline ends.

Details on this clonotype: The junction departs from germline at one end; a sequencing error may be responsible. The chain combines TRBV29-1 with TRBJ2-5; the D gene is possibly TRBD1 (5 bases). The length of the CDR3 is 14 residues. Germline CDR1 SQVTM, CDR2 ANQGSEA. CDR3 coding DNA: TGCATCGTCGCCGGACAAAAACCTCAAGAGGCCCAGTACTTC. Translating it yields CIVAGQKPQEAQYF.

Comments on this clonotype: No conserved phenylalanine or tryptophan is present at the end of the CDR3, so a read error is the likely explanation. The CDR3 nucleotides are TGCGCCACCACCGAGGGGAGGGCCATGCGGTACGAGCAGTACTTG. Protein product: CATTEGRAMRYEQYL. The J gene is TRBJ2-7, the V gene TRBV10-1; the match to TRBD2 covers 7 bases. This CDR3 has 15 amino acids. Per germline, CDR1 WNHNN and CDR2 SYGVQD (reference sequence). The V gene end was trimmed by 10 bases and the J gene end by 4 bases; junction bases not matched to a gene: 16.

The chain's CDR3 is CASILSSLYDSYNEQFF. Here the CDR3 DNA reads TGCGCCAGCATCCTCAGCTCATTGTATGACTCCTACAATGAGCAGTTCTTC. This rearrangement joins TRBV4-1 to TRBJ2-1; the D is unclear. CDR3 length: 17 residues. Germline CDR1 MGHRA, CDR2 YSYEKL. V was pared by 7 bases and J by 0 bases, with 19 bases between.

A note on this clonotype: The missing conserved phenylalanine or tryptophan at the end of this CDR3 makes a read error likely. The chain employs TRBV4-1 and TRBJ2-2, with a tentative D call TRBD2 (5 bases). The V gene's germline CDR1 is MGHRA and CDR2 YSYEKL. The CDR3 is 16 amino acids. The chain's CDR3 is CTSSQEGGLVTGELFL. In DNA form, the CDR3 reads TGCACCAGCAGCCAAGAAGGAGGTCTAGTGACCGGGGAGCTGTTTTTA.

A word on this clonotype: Possible read error: a much larger clone is one base away. The chain carries TRBV5-1 and TRBJ2-7; no clear D. The CDR3 runs 14 residues. CDR1 and CDR2 from the germline V gene are SGHRS and YFSETQ. CDR3 protein: CASSAESNSNEQYF. For the CDR3, the DNA is TGCGCCAGCAGCGCCGAGTCTAACTCCAACGAGCAGTACTTC.

This clonotype was observed a single time. The rearrangement joins TRBV11-2 to TRBJ2-7; TRBD1 is a possible D gene (5 bases). The CDR3 has 14 amino acids. Germline loops: CDR1 SGHAT, CDR2 FQNNGV. For the CDR3, the DNA is TGTGTCAACAGCCTGACGGACACTGCTTACAAGCAGTACTTC. It specifies CVNSLTDTAYKQYF.

About this clonotype: A read error is possible here, since a much larger clone lies one base away. The chain is built from TRBV24-1 and TRBJ2-5, with D perhaps matching TRBD2 (5 bases). The germline CDR1 and CDR2 sequences are KGHDR and SFDVKD. The CDR3 is made up of 13 amino acids. The V gene lost 3 bases and the J gene lost 7 bases, with 11 bases spanning the gap. CDR3 sequence: CATSDISELTQYF. CDR3 nucleotide sequence: TGTGCCACCAGTGATATTAGCGAGCTGACCCAGTACTTC.

Comments on this clonotype: A much bigger clone sits one base away, suggesting this may be a read error. V gene TRBV28 combines with J gene TRBJ1-6; unclear D gene. Trimming cost V 5 bases and J 7 bases, with 18 bases left between them. The CDR3 has 16 amino acids. Per germline, CDR1 MDHEN and CDR2 SYDVKM. CDR3 in amino acids: CASSRRSYGWNSPLHF. The CDR3 nucleotides read TGTGCCAGCAGTCGACGATCCTACGGGTGGAATTCACCCCTCCACTTT.

The CDR3 sequence: CSANLAPVDEQFF. CDR3 nucleotides: TGCAGCGCCAATCTGGCACCCGTGGATGAGCAGTTCTTC. V gene TRBV29-1 combines with J gene TRBJ2-1; D is unresolved. V dropped 7 bases and J dropped 8 bases, with 18 bases sitting between them. Germline values: CDR1 SQVTM, CDR2 ANQGSEA. The CDR3 is 13 amino acids.

This clonotype appeared a single time. The chain recombines TRBV4-1 with TRBJ1-5; possibly TRBD1 or TRBD2 for D (5 bases each). The end of the DNA is better explained by TRBJ2-3, so the J call may be wrong. The CDR3 runs to 15 residues. Germline assignment: CDR1 MGHRA and CDR2 YSYEKL. DNA for the CDR3: TGCGCCAGCAGCCAAGAAGGGGCTAGCAATCAGCCCCAGTATTTT. This sequence encodes CASSQEGASNQPQYF.

This clonotype was detected ten times or more. This rearrangement joins TRBV10-2 to TRBJ1-6; a weak D match, TRBD1 (5 bases). Germline V CDR1 and CDR2: WSHSY, SAAADI. Trimming left V 10 bases short and J 7 bases short, with 14 bases between. The CDR3 is 13 residues long. The CDR3 region has the DNA TGCGCCACCCACCCGGGGCTCAATTCACCCCTCCACTTT. Translated: CATHPGLNSPLHF.

V gene TRBV4-1 combines with J gene TRBJ2-7, with D unclear. Deletions cut 2 bases from V and 5 bases from J, with 16 bases between. The CDR3 totals 15 residues. Germline V gene lookup returns CDR1 MGHRA and CDR2 YSYEKL. The CDR3 reads CASSQWSHRLDEQYF. The CDR3 coding sequence is TGCGCCAGCAGCCAATGGTCCCATCGCCTCGACGAGCAGTACTTC.

With respect to this clonotype: One end of the junction is discordant with germline, which a read error may explain. The V gene is TRBV11-2, the J gene TRBJ1-5; D is unclear. The germline CDR1 and CDR2 sequences are SGHAT and FQNNGV. CDR3 length: 15 amino acids. As DNA, the CDR3 is TGTGCCAGCAGCATTGATGGATTGAGCAATCAGCCCAAGTATTTT. This translates into CASSIDGLSNQPKYF.

A word on this clonotype: A read error is possible here, since a much larger clone lies one base away. The CDR3 DNA reads as TGTACCAGTCAGTCGGCGGGGCAGCCCCAGCATTTT. It is translated as CTSQSAGQPQHF. The J gene is TRBJ1-5, the V gene TRBV7-9; D gene uncertain. Germline CDR1 SEHNR, CDR2 FQNEAQ (reference sequence). CDR3 length: 12 residues.

The chain couples TRBV12-3 or TRBV12-4 to TRBJ2-2, with D unresolved. Trimming left V 11 bases short and J 2 bases short, with 15 bases between. This CDR3 is built from 14 residues. CDR3 sequence (DNA): TGTGCCGGCAAAAGAGGCAGAAACACCGGGGAGCTGTTTTTT. It specifies CAGKRGRNTGELFF.

The table lists this clonotype with a count of one. Germline is not matched at one junction end, which may reflect a read error. The gene calls are TRBV29-1 and TRBJ2-2; TRBD2 matches at 7 bases. Germline CDR1 and CDR2: SQVTM and ANQGSEA. This CDR3 contains 16 residues. The CDR3 nucleotides read TGCAGGGTTGAAGGCCCTGGAGGGAGGGCCCCCGGGGAGCTGTTTTTT. This codes for CRVEGPGGRAPGELFF.

V and J are TRBV2 and TRBJ2-1, with a possible D match to TRBD2 (5 bases). Looked up from germline, CDR1 is SNHLY and CDR2 is FYNNEI. This CDR3 region has 15 residues. The germline V and J ends were trimmed by 1 base and 2 bases, with 9 bases remaining between them. CDR3 nucleotide sequence: TGTGCCAGCAGTGAAGGTAGCGCCGCCTACAATGAGCAGTTCTTC. This translates into CASSEGSAAYNEQFF.

The chain recombines TRBV5-1 with TRBJ2-2; D remains ambiguous. The CDR3 spans 14 residues. V lost 4 bases and J 8 bases, leaving 15 bases between the germline ends. Germline-derived CDR1 and CDR2 are SGHRS and YFSETQ. CDR3 nucleotides: TGCGCCAGCAGCAGAGGAAAGGTACCTGGGGAGCTGTTTTTT. Translation: CASSRGKVPGELFF.

As concerns this clonotype: As the CDR3 is not closed by the conserved phenylalanine or tryptophan, this likely results from a read error. The chain couples TRBV11-1 to TRBJ2-1; D tentatively reads TRBD1 or TRBD2 (5 bases each). Germline values: CDR1 SGHAT, CDR2 FQDESV (reference sequence). CDR3 size: 14 residues. Trimming shortened V by 9 bases and J by 4 bases, and 16 bases separated the two germline ends. The CDR3 protein is CARSPGREYNEQFL. The CDR3 coding sequence is TGTGCCAGGAGCCCCGGCAGGGAGTACAATGAGCAGTTCTTA.

Worth noting for this clonotype: One junction end does not reproduce the germline sequence, and a read error may be involved. The rearrangement uses TRBV7-9 and TRBJ2-2; 10 positions agree with TRBD2. Looked up from germline, CDR1 is SEHNR and CDR2 is FQNEAQ (reference sequence). The CDR3 is 16 residues long. CDR3 protein: CASSSPSGRGIGELLF. CDR3 in DNA: TGTGCCAGCAGCTCCCCTAGCGGGAGAGGTATCGGGGAGCTGTTGTTT.

This clonotype was seen just once. The genes are TRBV29-1 and TRBJ1-1, with D maybe TRBD1 (6 bases). This CDR3 is built from 15 residues. V lost 4 bases, J lost 7 bases, and 22 bases lay in between. Germline assignment: CDR1 SQVTM and CDR2 ANQGSEA. The CDR3 is CSVGDMGPGHIEAFF. The CDR3, as DNA: TGCAGCGTTGGGGACATGGGTCCTGGGCACATTGAAGCTTTCTTT.

Comment on this clonotype: One end of the junction does not line up with germline, which may come from a read error. This sequence joins TRBV20-1 and TRBJ2-3; 7 nucleotides agree with TRBD2. CDR3 length equals 17 residues. The germline gives CDR1 DFQATT, CDR2 SNEGSKA (reference sequence). CDR3 residues: CSVRDPGGERGTDKQYF. The DNA of the CDR3 is TGCAGTGTTAGAGATCCCGGGGGTGAGCGGGGCACAGATAAGCAGTATTTT.

The J gene is TRBJ2-1, the V gene TRBV29-1; D not certain. The length of the CDR3 is 12 residues. The germline V gene has CDR1 SQVTM and CDR2 ANQGSEA. This chain's CDR3 is CGLNERGGQAFF. DNA of the CDR3: TGCGGCCTTAACGAGAGAGGTGGTCAAGCGTTCTTC.